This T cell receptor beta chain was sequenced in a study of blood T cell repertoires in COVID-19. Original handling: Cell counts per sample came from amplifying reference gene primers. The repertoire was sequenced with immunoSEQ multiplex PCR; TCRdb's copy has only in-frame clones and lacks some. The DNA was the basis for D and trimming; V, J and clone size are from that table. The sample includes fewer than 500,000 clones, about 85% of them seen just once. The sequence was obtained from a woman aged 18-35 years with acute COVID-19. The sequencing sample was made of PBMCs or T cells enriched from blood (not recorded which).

Written as DNA, the CDR3 is TGTGCCAGCAGTTATCTGGGGCTCACAGATACGCAGTATTTT. Its translation: CASSYLGLTDTQYF. The chain uses TRBV6-5 and TRBJ2-3; TRBD1 is a possible D gene (5 bases). V was clipped by 3 bases and J by 2 bases, with 9 bases between them. CDR1 MNHEY and CDR2 SVGAGI come from the germline V gene. The length of the CDR3 is 14 residues.